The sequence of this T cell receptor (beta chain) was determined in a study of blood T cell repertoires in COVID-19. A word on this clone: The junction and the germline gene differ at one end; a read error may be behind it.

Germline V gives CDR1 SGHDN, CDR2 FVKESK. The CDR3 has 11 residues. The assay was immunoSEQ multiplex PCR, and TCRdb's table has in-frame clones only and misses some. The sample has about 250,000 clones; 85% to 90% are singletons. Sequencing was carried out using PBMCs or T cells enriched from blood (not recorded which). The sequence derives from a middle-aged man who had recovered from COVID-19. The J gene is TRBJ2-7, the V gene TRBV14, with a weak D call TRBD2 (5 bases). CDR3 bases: TGTGCCAGCAGCCAAGGGAGGCGCCAGGACTTC. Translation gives CASSQGRRQDF.